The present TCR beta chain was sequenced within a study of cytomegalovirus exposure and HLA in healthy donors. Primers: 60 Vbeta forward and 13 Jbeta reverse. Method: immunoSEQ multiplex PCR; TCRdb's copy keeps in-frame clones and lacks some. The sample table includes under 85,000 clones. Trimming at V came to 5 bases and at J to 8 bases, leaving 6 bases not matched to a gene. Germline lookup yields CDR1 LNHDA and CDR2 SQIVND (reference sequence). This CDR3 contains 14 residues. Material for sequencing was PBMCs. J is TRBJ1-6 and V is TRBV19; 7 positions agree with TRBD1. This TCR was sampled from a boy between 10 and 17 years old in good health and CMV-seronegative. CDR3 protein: CASSVTGRYSPLHF. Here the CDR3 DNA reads TGTGCCAGTAGTGTGACAGGGAGGTATTCACCCCTCCACTTT.